These 13 T cell receptor beta chains came from one sample sequenced in a study of blood T cell repertoires in COVID-19. Assay: immunoSEQ multiplex PCR; the TCRdb copy retains only in-frame clones and omits some. Of 120,000 to 150,000 clones listed, roughly 84% are singletons. The sequencing input was peripheral blood. All receptors derive from a man aged 30 to 45 with COVID-19, enrolled during active disease.

The chain is built from TRBV20-1 and TRBJ2-1; D is unclear. The V and J ends lost 5 bases and 4 bases respectively, with 6 bases between them. CDR1 and CDR2 from the germline V gene are DFQATT and SNEGSKA (reference sequence). The CDR3 has 11 amino acids. The CDR3 coding sequence is TGCAGTGCTGTTTCGTACAATGAGCAGTTCTTC. This gives the protein CSAVSYNEQFF.

V usage is TRBV7-9 and J usage is TRBJ1-2; a possible D gene is TRBD1 (5 bases). The CDR3 loop spans 13 amino acids. Germline CDR1 is SEHNR and CDR2 is FQNEAQ (reference sequence). V lost 2 bases, J lost 11 bases, and 15 bases lay in between. CDR3 bases: TGTGCCAGCAGCTTATCCGACAGTCAAAGGTACACCTTC. Protein product: CASSLSDSQRYTF.

This rearrangement joins TRBV12-3 or TRBV12-4 to TRBJ2-7, with 7 bases aligning to TRBD1. The CDR3 contains 13 residues. J was trimmed by 3 bases and V by 6 bases; bases with no gene match: 5. The DNA for the CDR3 is TGTGCCAGCAGGACAGGGAGTAGCTACGAGCAGTACTTC. Amino acids: CASRTGSSYEQYF.

The J gene is TRBJ1-5, the V gene TRBV28, with D perhaps TRBD1 (6 bases). Between the trimmed V and J ends, which lost 5 bases and 11 bases, there was a span of 19 bases. CDR1 is MDHEN, CDR2 SYDVKM, per germline. The length of the CDR3 is 14 residues. CDR3 residues: CASSHRDPPMAQHF. CDR3 nucleotide sequence: TGTGCCAGCAGTCACAGGGATCCTCCAATGGCCCAGCATTTT.

The chain carries TRBV27 and TRBJ2-7; TRBD2 agrees at 8 bases. Germline CDR1 reads MNHEY; CDR2 reads SMNVEV (reference sequence). The length of the CDR3 is 16 residues. Trimming removed 4 bases from V and 3 bases from J; junction bases left unmatched: 11. The CDR3 here is CASSSQSSGYYYEQYF. The CDR3 nucleotides read TGTGCCAGCAGTTCACAATCTAGCGGGTATTACTACGAGCAGTACTTC.

The V call is TRBV30, the J call TRBJ2-7; 8 bases match TRBD2. The V gene's germline CDR1 is GTSNPN and CDR2 SVGIG (reference sequence). The junction had 4 bases not matched to a gene; V was cut back by 5 bases and J by 4 bases. The CDR3 sequence is 12 residues long. Written as DNA, the CDR3 is TGTGCCTGGGCGGGAGGAGGATACGAGCAGTACTTC. Its translation is CAWAGGGYEQYF.

This clone has just one count. The chain recombines TRBV21-1 with TRBJ1-5; the table's D gene call, TRBD1, was not cross checked with the DNA. TRBV21-1 is deemed a pseudogene. The CDR3 is 17 amino acids. The CDR3 nucleotides read TGTGCCAGCAACCCTGGACAGGAGATTTATAGCAATCAGCCCCAGCATTTT. This encodes CASNPGQEIYSNQPQHF.

This chain connects TRBV19 to TRBJ2-1; D is undetermined. The CDR3 length is 11 residues. The germline CDR1 and CDR2 sequences are LNHDA and SQIVND (reference sequence). Trimming took off 8 bases at V and 4 bases at J, with 6 bases between the two ends. This CDR3 reads CASARYNEQFF. DNA for the CDR3: TGTGCCAGTGCTAGGTACAATGAGCAGTTCTTC.

V usage is TRBV15 and J usage is TRBJ1-6; 7 bases are a match to TRBD1. CDR3 length equals 15 residues. V lost 1 base to trimming and J lost 6 bases; unmatched junction nucleotides: 3. Germline-derived CDR1 and CDR2 are LNHNV and YYDKDF (reference sequence). For the CDR3, the DNA is TGTGCCACCAGCAGAGGGACAGGTGGTAATTCACCCCTCCACTTT. This translates into CATSRGTGGNSPLHF.

The genes are TRBV24-1 and TRBJ2-5, with 11 nucleotides matching TRBD1. This CDR3 comprises 16 residues. V shed 2 bases and J 4 bases; nucleotides not matched to a gene: 5. CDR1 and CDR2 from the germline V gene are KGHDR and SFDVKD. The CDR3 bases are TGTGCCACCAGTGATTCCGGGACAGGGGGTGTAGAGACCCAGTACTTC. It encodes CATSDSGTGGVETQYF.

The gene calls are TRBV7-2 and TRBJ2-3, with D possibly TRBD1 on 5 matching bases. This CDR3 comprises 14 residues. Per germline, CDR1 SGHTA and CDR2 FQGNSA. V lost 5 bases, J lost 6 bases, and 15 bases lay in between. For the CDR3, the DNA is TGTGCCAGCAGCACCAGGGCGATCGAGGATACGCAGTATTTT. Its protein product is CASSTRAIEDTQYF.

The J gene is TRBJ2-3, the V gene TRBV10-1; D remains ambiguous. Germline V gives CDR1 WNHNN, CDR2 SYGVQD (reference sequence). Trimming removed 0 bases at V and 4 bases at J, with 8 bases between. There are 14 residues in the CDR3. The CDR3 here is CASSESLVSDTQYF. The CDR3 coding sequence is TGCGCCAGCAGTGAGTCGTTAGTCTCAGATACGCAGTATTTT.

V is TRBV6-2 or TRBV6-3 and J is TRBJ2-1, with 8 nucleotides matching TRBD2. The length of the CDR3 is 17 residues. Germline CDR1 reads MNHEY; CDR2 reads SVGEGT. V shed 5 bases, J shed 4 bases, and the junction held 13 bases outside the gene matches. The CDR3 protein is CASSPGFSSGTYNEQFF. The CDR3 nucleotides read TGTGCCAGCAGTCCCGGGTTTAGTAGCGGGACGTACAATGAGCAGTTCTTC.